The subject of this entry is one T cell receptor (beta chain). Germline CDR1 SEHNR, CDR2 FQNEAQ (reference sequence). Trimming at V came to 8 bases and at J to 5 bases, leaving 10 bases not matched to a gene. The CDR3 totals 14 residues. This record comes from a study of blood T cell repertoires in COVID-19. Overall study context: T cells, B-cell-depleted T cells, or PBMCs supplied cDNA or gDNA.

The study drew participants aged about 18 to 89 years from under 30 US areas. Participants' reported clinical history set cohort assignment. Original processing notes: Researchers report that nucleated cell counts were estimated from reference gene primer amplification. The table came from immunoSEQ multiplex PCR; TCRdb's copy has only in-frame clones and leaves some out. V, J and clone size are those of that table, while D and trimming were read from the DNA. Among 230,000 or so clones, roughly 85% were seen once, and the ten largest hold about 4%. This rearrangement joins TRBV7-9 to TRBJ1-2; 8 bases map to TRBD1. This receptor was obtained from a woman aged 40 to 49 with acute COVID-19. Sequencing was performed on PBMCs or T cells enriched from blood (not recorded which). This CDR3 reads CASRPTGDPYGYTF. The CDR3 bases are TGTGCCAGCCGTCCGACAGGGGATCCTTATGGCTACACCTTC.